One sample yielded the 29 T cell receptor beta chains listed below, sequenced in a study of shared clonotypes between healthy human individuals. This table comes from immunoSEQ multiplex PCR, and its TCRdb copy is limited to in-frame clones, with some not included. Among about 2.4 million clones listed, 85% to 95% were seen once. The sequenced material came from naive CD4+ T cells sorted from blood. The subset was: CD45RA+ positively selected. The receptors shown here come from a man aged 18-30 years in good health.

The chain combines TRBV28 with TRBJ1-2; tentative D call: TRBD1 (6 bases). CDR3 size: 19 residues. Trimming took 7 bases from V and 5 from J, leaving 32 bases between them. Germline-derived CDR1 and CDR2 are MDHEN and SYDVKM. CDR3 region: CASKSAGVITPFGTYGYTF. DNA for the CDR3: TGTGCCAGCAAATCGGCAGGGGTGATTACGCCGTTCGGGACTTATGGCTACACCTTC.

This clone was seen a single time. CDR3 coding DNA: TGTGCCAGCAGTGAATATTCCAGGGGCTACGAGCAGTACTTC. Its translation is CASSEYSRGYEQYF. This chain uses TRBV6-1 with TRBJ2-7; maybe TRBD1 (6 bases). V lost 2 bases to trimming and J lost 3 bases, with 11 bases between them. Germline assignment: CDR1 MNHNS and CDR2 SASEGT. The CDR3 length is 14 residues.

The rearrangement links TRBV10-1 to TRBJ1-6, with a tentative D call TRBD1 (5 bases). CDR1 and CDR2 (germline): WNHNN, SYGVQD (reference sequence). This CDR3 region has 13 residues. Deletions cut 6 bases from V and 7 bases from J, with 10 bases between. CDR3 coding DNA: TGCGCCAGCAGCCGGGACCTAAATTCACCCCTCCACTTT. This encodes CASSRDLNSPLHF.

This clone was seen only once. The sample has other DNA sequences that encode this CDR3 too. The chain is built from TRBV6-5 and TRBJ1-4; D may be TRBD1 (5 bases). V lost 4 bases and J lost 0, with 9 bases in between. This CDR3 region has 15 residues. Germline V gene sequence: CDR1 MNHEY, CDR2 SVGAGI. CDR3 region: CASSSGWATNEKLFF. For the CDR3, the DNA is TGTGCCAGCAGTTCAGGGTGGGCAACTAATGAAAAACTGTTTTTT.

The gene calls are TRBV4-1 and TRBJ2-1; D is unresolved. V shed 1 base and J shed 5 bases, with 12 bases lying between them. The CDR3 has 15 residues. CDR1 is MGHRA and CDR2 is YSYEKL in the germline V gene. CDR3 residues: CASSQGLPSNNEQFF. The CDR3 DNA is TGCGCCAGCAGCCAAGGGCTACCGTCAAACAATGAGCAGTTCTTC.

This chain joins TRBV28 and TRBJ2-6; TRBD2 might be the D (5 bases). The CDR3 has 16 residues. The V gene lost 2 bases and the J gene lost 0 bases, with 8 bases spanning the gap. CDR1 and CDR2 from the germline V gene are MDHEN and SYDVKM. CDR3 sequence (DNA): TGTGCCAGCAGTTTAACGGGAATCTCTGGGGCCAACGTCCTGACTTTC. It encodes CASSLTGISGANVLTF.

The chain recombines TRBV5-1 with TRBJ2-1, with 8 bases lining up with TRBD2. Looked up from germline, CDR1 is SGHRS and CDR2 is YFSETQ. Germline trimming cut 4 bases from V and 1 base from J; bases unmatched to any gene: 4. The CDR3 consists of 15 residues. In DNA form, the CDR3 reads TGCGCCAGCAGCGTTACTAGCGGATCCTACAATGAGCAGTTCTTC. Translation gives CASSVTSGSYNEQFF. Combining the CDR3 with reference TRBV5-1 and TRBJ2-1 gives the whole variable domain KAGVTQTPRYLIKTRGQQVTLSCSPISGHRSVSWYQQTPGQGLQFLFEYFSETQRNKGNFPGRFSGRQFSNSRSEMNVSTLELGDSALYLCASSVTSGSYNEQFFGPGTRLTVL.

The V and J genes are TRBV28 and TRBJ2-7; TRBD1 agrees at 12 bases. The CDR3 has 15 residues. V trimming: 7 bases; J trimming: 4 bases; junction bases outside the gene matches: 8. Germline-derived CDR1 and CDR2 are MDHEN and SYDVKM. The CDR3 here is CASIRAGQGAYEQYF. In DNA, the CDR3 is TGTGCCAGCATTAGAGCGGGACAGGGGGCTTACGAGCAGTACTTC.

The chain has TRBV10-3 and TRBJ1-1; D not certain. The CDR3 totals 14 residues. Per germline, CDR1 ENHRY and CDR2 SYGVKD. The V and J ends lost 6 bases and 1 base respectively, with 12 bases between them. The CDR3 DNA reads as TGTGCCATCAGCGAAAATGAGGAGAACACTGAAGCTTTCTTT. It codes for CAISENEENTEAFF.

This clone was detected only once. This rearrangement joins TRBV30 to TRBJ2-5, with a weak D call TRBD2 (5 bases). From germline, CDR1 is GTSNPN and CDR2 SVGIG (reference sequence). V was cut by 0 bases and J by 3 bases, with 11 bases left in between. This CDR3 is 14 amino acids long. The CDR3 nucleotides read TGTGCCTGGAGTGTACTCTTCGGGAAAGAGACCCAGTACTTC. Its translation: CAWSVLFGKETQYF.

This clone came up once. In nucleotides, the CDR3 is TGTGCCAGCAGTTCCCCAGGGCTGGGATACAATGAGCAGTTCTTC. This translates into CASSSPGLGYNEQFF. The chain employs TRBV28 and TRBJ2-1; tentatively, D is TRBD1 (5 bases). This CDR3 has 15 amino acids. V was shortened by 4 bases and J by 4 bases, with 14 bases between the two germline ends. Germline V gene data show CDR1 as MDHEN and CDR2 as SYDVKM.

This sequence joins TRBV5-3 and TRBJ2-2; 12 bases are a match to TRBD2. TRBV5-3 carries the ORF label, with uncertain function. The CDR3 is 16 residues long. Trimming at V came to 4 bases and at J to 5 bases, leaving 6 bases not matched to a gene. CDR3 nucleotides: TGTGCCAGAAGCCTGTGTACTAGCGGGAGGACCGGGGAGCTGTTTTTT. It encodes CARSLCTSGRTGELFF.

The chain couples TRBV18 to TRBJ2-3, with 12 positions matching TRBD2. Germline V gene data show CDR1 as KGHSH and CDR2 as LQKENI. The CDR3 has 15 amino acids. Trimming took 6 bases from V and 3 from J; bases not matched to a gene: 4. DNA of the CDR3: TGTGCCAGCTCCCCTAGCGGGAGGGAAACAGATACGCAGTATTTT. Translated, it gives CASSPSGRETDTQYF.

This clone was counted once. Other DNA sequences from this sample encode an identical CDR3 as well. The chain carries TRBV29-1 and TRBJ1-2; 7 positions match TRBD1. V dropped 3 bases and J dropped 0; count of bases not matched to a gene: 4. Germline V CDR1 and CDR2: SQVTM, ANQGSEA. The CDR3 has 14 residues. DNA for the CDR3: TGCAGCGTTGAGGACAGGCGAGCTAACTATGGCTACACCTTC. Translating it yields CSVEDRRANYGYTF.

The chain carries TRBV2 and TRBJ2-4, with D unclear. From germline, CDR1 is SNHLY and CDR2 FYNNEI. The CDR3 extends over 17 amino acids. Deletions cut 10 bases from V and 0 bases from J, with 22 bases between. The CDR3 loop is CATSTGGVFIAKNIQYF. The CDR3 DNA sequence: TGTGCCACCTCAACGGGTGGGGTTTTCATAGCCAAAAACATTCAGTACTTC.

The rearrangement joins TRBV5-5 to TRBJ2-7; 10 nucleotides align to TRBD2. CDR3 length: 15 residues. After removal of 1 base from V and 1 base from J, the junction contained 2 bases not matched to a gene. Germline CDR1 and CDR2: SGHKS and YYEKEE (reference sequence). CDR3 nucleotides: TGTGCCAGCAGCTTGATTAGCGGGGGGTCCTACGAGCAGTACTTC. Encoded protein: CASSLISGGSYEQYF.

The rearrangement links TRBV18 to TRBJ2-7; the match to TRBD2 covers 11 bases. Germline CDR1 is KGHSH and CDR2 is LQKENI. With V trimmed by 0 bases and J by 2 bases, 9 bases remained unmatched. This CDR3 spans 18 amino acids. The CDR3, as DNA: TGTGCCAGCTCACCACCGGGGGGACTAGCGGCTAGAACCTACGAGCAGTACTTC. The encoded protein is CASSPPGGLAARTYEQYF.

The genes are TRBV7-9 and TRBJ2-2, with D perhaps TRBD1 (6 bases). The CDR3 spans 16 residues. Trimming left V 5 bases short and J 5 bases short, with 18 bases between. Germline lookup yields CDR1 SEHNR and CDR2 FQNEAQ (reference sequence). The CDR3 reads CASSRLRDKLTGELFF. The CDR3 DNA is TGTGCCAGCAGCCGCCTCCGGGACAAACTAACCGGGGAGCTGTTTTTT.

In DNA form, the CDR3 reads TGTGCCAGCAGTCAAGGACAGGTCGGTGAAAAACTGTTTTTT. Its translation is CASSQGQVGEKLFF. The chain employs TRBV2 and TRBJ1-4, with 7 bases identical to TRBD1. The trim removed 5 bases at V and 7 bases at J, leaving 7 bases unmatched. The CDR3 spans 14 residues. Germline V gene sequence: CDR1 SNHLY, CDR2 FYNNEI.

The rearrangement links TRBV5-6 to TRBJ2-7, with D maybe TRBD1 (6 bases). This CDR3 is built from 15 residues. The V gene's germline CDR1 is SGHDT and CDR2 YYEEEE. V lost 1 base and J 2 bases, leaving 13 bases between the germline ends. The CDR3 region has the DNA TGTGCCAGCAGCTTGAGGAGGCAGGGGACCTACGAGCAGTACTTC. Protein product: CASSLRRQGTYEQYF.

This chain connects TRBV25-1 to TRBJ1-6; possibly TRBD1 for D (5 bases). Germline V gene lookup returns CDR1 MGHDK and CDR2 SYGVNS. This CDR3 has 16 residues. Trimming left V 1 base short and J 13 bases short, with 20 bases between. The DNA of the CDR3 is TGTGCCAGCAGTGAATCCGGGACCCCGGTCTGGGCGCCCCTCCACTTT. It specifies CASSESGTPVWAPLHF.

As for this clone: At the DNA level, this CDR3 is encoded by other sequences in the same sample as well. The chain joins TRBV2 to TRBJ1-5, with D possibly TRBD1 on 6 matching bases. The V end was cut by 6 bases, the J end by 0 bases, with 12 bases between. CDR1 and CDR2 from the germline V gene are SNHLY and FYNNEI. This CDR3 contains 15 residues. This CDR3 reads CASRTGTNSNQPQHF. The CDR3 bases are TGTGCCAGCAGAACCGGGACAAATAGCAATCAGCCCCAGCATTTT.

A remark on this clone: The sample holds other DNA sequences that translate to the same CDR3. The V call is TRBV4-1, the J call TRBJ2-5; D unclear. Trimming pared 1 base from V and 2 bases from J, leaving 5 bases between. CDR1 is MGHRA, CDR2 YSYEKL, per germline. The CDR3 extends over 13 amino acids. CDR3 sequence reads: CASSQVPQETQYF. The DNA for the CDR3 is TGCGCCAGCAGCCAAGTTCCGCAAGAGACCCAGTACTTC.

In the case of this clone: One junction end does not reproduce the germline sequence, and a read error may be involved. The rearrangement joins TRBV14 to TRBJ2-7; a possible D gene is TRBD1 (6 bases). The CDR3 totals 12 residues. Germline V CDR1 and CDR2: SGHDN, FVKESK. The CDR3 region has the DNA TGTGCCAGCAGCCAAGATCTGGGGGCAGCAACATTC. Protein product: CASSQDLGAATF.

The rearrangement links TRBV27 to TRBJ2-4; a weak D match, TRBD2 (5 bases). Per germline, CDR1 MNHEY and CDR2 SMNVEV (reference sequence). V lost 6 bases to trimming and J lost 7 bases, with 16 bases between them. The CDR3 runs 14 residues. The CDR3 sequence: CASREAGDGNIQYF. The DNA of the CDR3 is TGTGCCAGCAGAGAGGCCGGGGATGGCAACATTCAGTACTTC.

J is TRBJ1-2 and V is TRBV7-2; 9 nucleotides match TRBD1. The J segment lost 8 bases and the V segment lost 11 bases, leaving 9 bases of the junction unmatched. CDR3 length equals 12 residues. CDR1 and CDR2 from the germline V gene are SGHTA and FQGNSA. CDR3: CAVGGTGIGYTF. The DNA for the CDR3 is TGTGCCGTCGGGGGGACAGGGATCGGCTACACCTTC.

To note about this clone: Other DNA sequences within the sample encode an identical CDR3. The gene calls are TRBV7-9 and TRBJ1-1; a possible D gene is TRBD1 (5 bases). Trimming removed 1 base from V and 0 bases from J, with 6 bases in between. The CDR3 extends over 14 amino acids. Germline V gene sequence: CDR1 SEHNR, CDR2 FQNEAQ (reference sequence). The CDR3 spells CASSLEGMNTEAFF. The CDR3 bases are TGTGCCAGCAGCTTAGAGGGGATGAACACTGAAGCTTTCTTT.

The chain uses TRBV7-9 and TRBJ1-3; D unresolved. The ends were cut back, 0 bases at V and 10 bases at J, with 16 bases in the middle. This CDR3 comprises 15 residues. Germline CDR1 is SEHNR and CDR2 is FQNEAQ (reference sequence). The CDR3 here is CASSLALGPLPTIYF. Written as DNA, the CDR3 is TGTGCCAGCAGCTTAGCGCTTGGCCCCCTTCCAACCATATATTTT.

The chain recombines TRBV6-5 with TRBJ1-6; TRBD1 might be the D (6 bases). Trimming removed 2 bases from V and 2 bases from J, with 10 bases in between. Per germline, CDR1 MNHEY and CDR2 SVGAGI. The CDR3 spans 16 residues. Here the CDR3 DNA reads TGTGCCAGCAGTTACGAGGGACAAACCTATAATTCACCCCTCCACTTT. Its translation is CASSYEGQTYNSPLHF.